A selection of T cell receptor beta chains follows, all from one sample in a study of OX40 agonist ivuxolimab in advanced cancers. The method was immunoSEQ multiplex PCR; TCRdb's version includes in-frame clones alone and lacks a portion of them. There are roughly 48,000 clones in the sample; roughly 81% occur only once, and around 10% lies in the top ten. Specimen: CD4+ or CD8+ T cells sorted from blood, collected in a trial of the OX40 agonist ivuxolimab. All receptors derive from an adult with an advanced solid tumor such as melanoma, head and neck, liver or kidney cancer. Each CDR3 is given with its conserved first and last residue. D genes are given only for firm matches. Size values are once, few and many counts, or a class for expanded clones, and some rows have none.

>TRBJ1-1|TRBV19|-|TRBD1
TGTGCCAGTAGTTTCGGGACAGAAAAGAACACTGAAGCTTTCTTT
CASSFGTEKNTEAFF
>TRBJ1-1|TRBV19|once|TRBD1
TGTGCCAGTAGCCGCGGGACAGACCCTCTTCAGAACACTGAAGCTTTCTTT
CASSRGTDPLQNTEAFF
>TRBJ2-6|TRBV7-2|-|TRBD2
TGTGCCAGCAGCTTAGGCGGGAGAGGGTCCTCTGGGGCCAACGTCCTGACTTTC
CASSLGGRGSSGANVLTF
>TRBJ1-5|TRBV30|-|TRBD1
TGTGCCTGGTCGACAGGGGGAAATCAGCCCCAGCATTTT
CAWSTGGNQPQHF
>TRBJ1-1|TRBV28|-|-
TGTGCCAGCAGTTTACCCGGGGCCAGGAGGGAAGCTTTCTTT
CASSLPGARREAFF
>TRBJ1-1|TRBV29-1|-|-
TGCAGCGTTGAAGTTAGAGGGAACACTGAAGCTTTCTTT
CSVEVRGNTEAFF
>TRBJ1-1|TRBV7-3|-|TRBD1
TGTGCCAGCAGCCATTTATCGGGACAGATTATGAACACTGAAGCTTTCTTT
CASSHLSGQIMNTEAFF
>TRBJ1-1|TRBV19|-|TRBD1
TGTGCCAGTAGTATACCGGGACAGGGGAGCGCTGAAGCTTTCTTT
CASSIPGQGSAEAFF
>TRBJ2-5|TRBV5-5|-|-
TGTGCCAGCAGCTTCAGTCGGGAAGAGACCCAGTACTTC
CASSFSREETQYF
>TRBJ2-3|TRBV2|few|-
TGTGCCAGTGCGAGGGATCTGGGGGATACGCAGTATTTT
CASARDLGDTQYF
>TRBJ2-2|TRBV6-6|-|TRBD1
TGTGCCAGCAGCCGGGACAGCAGAGGTAGTCTGTTTTTT
CASSRDSRGSLFF
>TRBJ1-1|TRBV19|-|TRBD1
TGTGCCAGTAGTGTCCGGGACAGGGAGAACACTGAAGCTTTCTTT
CASSVRDRENTEAFF
>TRBJ2-5|TRBV11-2|-|-
TGTGCCAGCAGCTTAGAGTTGACTACGGGAGAGACCCAGTACTTC
CASSLELTTGETQYF
>TRBJ1-2|TRBV27|-|-
TGTGCCAGCAGTGGGCCTTATGGCTACACCTTC
CASSGPYGYTF
>TRBJ2-5|TRBV2|-|-
TGTGCCAGCAGTGAAGAGGGAGTAGATCAAGAGACCCAGTACTTC
CASSEEGVDQETQYF
>TRBJ2-3|TRBV7-9|-|-
TGTGCCAGCAGCTTGAGAGGGGGGGATACGCAGTATTTT
CASSLRGGDTQYF
>TRBJ2-2|TRBV30|few|TRBD2
TGTGCCTGGAGCGGCGGGAGCGGCCCGAACACCGGGGAGCTGTTTTTT
CAWSGGSGPNTGELFF
>TRBJ1-5|TRBV5-6|-|-
TGTGCCAGCAGCTTGGGGGGCTATAGCAATCAGCCCCAGCATTTT
CASSLGGYSNQPQHF
>TRBJ2-3|TRBV18|-|TRBD2
TGTGCCAGCTCACCACAACGGGCCGGGACTAGCGGTTTCACAGATACGCAGTATTTT
CASSPQRAGTSGFTDTQYF
>TRBJ1-2|TRBV28|-|-
TGTGCCACCTCTACTTATCTAGGATATGGCTACACCTTC
CATSTYLGYGYTF
>TRBJ2-3|TRBV18|once|TRBD1
TGTGCCAGCTACCGACAGGGCAGCACAGATACGCAGTATTTT
CASYRQGSTDTQYF
>TRBJ2-7|TRBV29-1|once|TRBD2
TGCAGCGTTGGGGGACTATCCTACGAGCAGTACTTC
CSVGGLSYEQYF
>TRBJ2-3|TRBV30|-|TRBD1
TGTGCCTGGAGTGCCCGACAGACAGGGATCCGGATGACAGATACGCAGTATTTT
CAWSARQTGIRMTDTQYF
>TRBJ2-5|TRBV5-1|once|TRBD2
TGCGCCAGCAGCTTGGTGGCTAGCGGGTATGGGGGTCCCCAAGAGACCCAGTACTTC
CASSLVASGYGGPQETQYF
>TRBJ1-5|TRBV10-3|-|-
TGTGCCATCGGTCAGGGGTACAATCAGCCCCAGCATTTT
CAIGQGYNQPQHF
>TRBJ2-1|TRBV5-1|-|TRBD1
TGCGCCAGCAGCTTGACAGGGGAGACCTACAATGAGCAGTTCTTC
CASSLTGETYNEQFF
>TRBJ2-5|TRBV6-1|-|TRBD1
TGTGCCAGCAGTGAATTTGGACAGGGGTATGGAGAGACCCAGTACTTC
CASSEFGQGYGETQYF
>TRBJ2-1|TRBV19|-|TRBD2
TGTGCCAGGCTCCGACTAGCGGGAGGCTGGAGCTCCTACAATGAGCAGTTCTTC
CARLRLAGGWSSYNEQFF
>TRBJ2-7|TRBV4-1|-|-
TGCGCCAGCAGCCAAGTGGGAAGACACCTAACCTACGAGCAGTACTTC
CASSQVGRHLTYEQYF
>TRBJ2-1|TRBV11-2|-|TRBD2
TGTGCCAGCACCCCATCCCACGGGAGGATCGCGTACAATGAGCAGTTCTTC
CASTPSHGRIAYNEQFF
>TRBJ2-7|TRBV5-1|few|TRBD1
TGCGCCAGCAGACCCTCCCTAGACAGGGGTTATCTTACCGGCTACGAGCAGTACTTC
CASRPSLDRGYLTGYEQYF
>TRBJ1-2|TRBV28|-|TRBD1
TGTGCCAGCGGGGTTACTAGGACAGGGGGCAGCTATGGCTACACCTTC
CASGVTRTGGSYGYTF
>TRBJ2-1|TRBV12-1|-|-
-
CASSWGVGSYNEQFF
>TRBJ2-7|TRBV10-1|-|-
TGCGCCAGCAGTCCGGACAGCTACGAGCAGTACTTC
CASSPDSYEQYF
>TRBJ2-1|TRBV7-3|-|-
TGTGCCAGCAGCCTATGGGGACAATTCCTAGCTGTGTTCTTC
CASSLWGQFLAVFF
>TRBJ2-5|TRBV5-1|-|-
TGCGCCAGCAGCTTGCTCGGCAGGAAGGTAGGAAGAATTAACCAAGAGACCCAGTACTTC
CASSLLGRKVGRINQETQYF
>TRBJ1-5|TRBV27|-|-
TGTGCCAGCAGTCCCAGGACAGCTAATCAGCCCCAGCATTTT
CASSPRTANQPQHF
>TRBJ1-1|TRBV7-2|once|-
TGTGCCAGCAGCCCGGGAGGGTCGAAGGACACTGAAGCTTTCTTT
CASSPGGSKDTEAFF
>TRBJ2-1|TRBV19|-|TRBD2
TGTGCCAGTAGTATAAGACAGGGGGCGACTAGCGGGAGGAGAAATGAGCAGTTCTTC
CASSIRQGATSGRRNEQFF
>TRBJ2-3|TRBV6-5|-|-
TGTGCCAGCAGACCCTATTCTAGCGGCACAGATACGCAGTATTTT
CASRPYSSGTDTQYF
>TRBJ2-7|TRBV7-9|-|-
TGTGCCAGCAGCACTATACACCACCACCAAGAATACGAGCAGTACTTC
CASSTIHHHQEYEQYF
>TRBJ1-1|TRBV28|few|-
TGTGCCAGCAGTTTAGGACTGAGAAACACTGAAGCTTTCTTT
CASSLGLRNTEAFF
>TRBJ2-3|TRBV5-1|-|TRBD1
TGCGCCAGCACTGGGACAGGGGGCACAGATACGCAGTATTTT
CASTGTGGTDTQYF
>TRBJ1-2|TRBV9|-|TRBD1
TGTGCCAGCAGCGCCCAGGGGGGCTATGGCTACACCTTC
CASSAQGGYGYTF
>TRBJ1-5|TRBV19|-|TRBD1
TGTGCCAGTCGTCTACTACCCGGACAGGGTAGAAATCAGCCCCAGCATTTT
CASRLLPGQGRNQPQHF